Listed below are T cell receptor beta chains from one sample, sequenced in a study of T cell clusters in autoimmune cytopenias. For each CDR3 protein, TCRdb gives one entry from its re-call of the multiplex PCR reads, without DNA. The sample totals around 2,300 distinct CDR3 sequences. The sample consisted of peripheral blood. These receptor sequences come from a human donor with an autoimmune cytopenia or autoimmune hepatitis (not recorded which). Each CDR3 is given with its conserved first and last residue. A clone size is listed for some rows: how often the clone was seen (once, few, many), or a class if it is expanded.

CDR3	J	size	V
CASSPPGQGRGYTF	TRBJ1-2	large	TRBV7-6
CASSLATGGQETQYF	TRBJ2-5	medium-sized	TRBV5-6
CAISESAGGPVDEQFF	TRBJ2-1	NA	TRBV10-3
CASSLSDLGNTIYF	TRBJ1-3	NA	TRBV18
CAWSVGPNSNQPQHF	TRBJ1-5	NA	TRBV30
CASSFVSGPRNEQFF	TRBJ2-1	medium-sized	TRBV12-3/TRBV12-4
CAVREQGPYEQYF	TRBJ2-7	medium-sized	TRBV6-1
CASSQDQFLLGQYF	TRBJ2-7	NA	TRBV6-5
CAYSGLYTEAFF	TRBJ1-1	NA	TRBV30
CASSLEPNYGYTF	TRBJ1-2	NA	TRBV5-5